This paragraph covers one T cell receptor beta chain sequence. The antigen is undetermined. The data were obtained in a study of T cell responses to AZD1222 COVID-19 vaccine. Overall study findings and caveats: White British donors predominated, females outnumbered males, and clonal diversity was possibly underestimated.

Data came from immunoSEQ multiplex PCR; TCRdb stores just in-frame clones and leaves some out. The sample gives some 150,000 clones, approximately 91% of which show up once; less than 2% is in the top ten. The germline gives CDR1 MNHEY, CDR2 SMNVEV (reference sequence). CDR3 length equals 17 residues. The J segment lost 0 bases and the V segment lost 0 bases, leaving 7 bases of the junction unmatched. The source is an adult who received the AZD1222 COVID-19 vaccine. Sequenced here: peripheral blood, sampled 28 days after the second AZD1222 dose. The chain combines TRBV27 with TRBJ1-1; 7 bases are a match to TRBD1. DNA for the CDR3: TGTGCCAGCAGTTTATCGGGGGAGACAGGGATGAACACTGAAGCTTTCTTT. Its protein is CASSLSGETGMNTEAFF.